This T cell receptor beta chain was recorded in a study of cytomegalovirus exposure and HLA in healthy donors. Amplification used 60 Vbeta primers and 13 Jbeta primers. The table came from immunoSEQ multiplex PCR; TCRdb's copy has only in-frame clones and leaves some out. The sample records some 120,000 clones, around 84% being singletons. In regard to this clone: Its antigen remains unidentified.

Germline CDR1 is SNHLY and CDR2 is FYNNEI. V was cut by 6 bases and J by 3 bases, with 17 bases left in between. This CDR3 region has 16 residues. Study results and limitations: Researchers left out some V segments, among them TRBV6-2 and TRBV6-3, as indistinguishable. A later look showed TCR association rates differing by HLA locus, highest for DRB1 and lowest for HLA-C.

Input material: PBMCs. The TCR comes from a woman aged 18-35 years in good health and CMV-seropositive. J is TRBJ1-4 and V is TRBV2; D is ambiguous. In nucleotides, the CDR3 is TGTGCCAGCAGCTTAACCGACTCACCCCCTAATGAAAAACTGTTTTTT. It translates to CASSLTDSPPNEKLFF.